The 11 T cell receptor beta chains below all came from one sample that was sequenced in a study of T-cell reconstitution after alpha-beta-depleted transplantation in children. This sample's TCRbeta library carried unique molecular identifier barcodes. TCRdb reanalysed the PCR reads using MiXCR and keeps one entry per CDR3 protein. Among about 980,000 distinct CDR3 sequences, about 29% were seen once, and the ten largest hold more than 25%. The sample here was PBMCs, mostly from graft donor cells, taken 360 days after TCRalphabeta/CD19-depleted stem cell transplant. The origin of the receptors is a boy less than two years old who had a stem cell transplant for SCID, so the T cells may come from the graft donor.

This clonotype has a handful of counts. This chain links TRBV15 with TRBJ2-7, with TRBD1 identical over 7 bases. CDR1 LNHNV and CDR2 YYDKDF come from the germline V gene (reference sequence). The length of the CDR3 is 14 residues. J gave up 5 bases and V 1 base, and 5 bases lay outside the gene matches. The CDR3 protein is CATSRVNRGHEQYF. The CDR3 nucleotides are TGTGCCACCAGCAGAGTTAACAGGGGCCACGAGCAGTACTTC.

J is TRBJ2-5 and V is TRBV20-1, with D possibly being TRBD2 (6 bases). The CDR3 consists of 14 residues. CDR1 is DFQATT, CDR2 SNEGSKA, per germline (reference sequence). With 6 bases removed from V and 1 base from J, the gap between germline ends came to 15 bases. CDR3 protein: CSAVPGTGQETQYF. Here the CDR3 DNA reads TGCAGTGCCGTCCCTGGGACTGGCCAAGAGACCCAGTACTTC.

This clonotype was observed a single time. The V call is TRBV28, the J call TRBJ1-5, with TRBD1 matching over 7 bases. CDR3 length: 15 residues. Trimming removed 4 bases from V and 4 bases from J; junction bases left unmatched: 7. In germline, CDR1 is MDHEN, CDR2 SYDVKM. CDR3 protein: CASSSGTAANQPQHF. In DNA, the CDR3 is TGTGCCAGCAGTTCCGGGACAGCTGCTAATCAGCCCCAGCATTTT.

Only a few counts were recorded for this clonotype. The gene calls are TRBV29-1 and TRBJ1-3; 8 nucleotides agree with TRBD1. Germline loops: CDR1 SQVTM, CDR2 ANQGSEA. V trimming: 6 bases; J trimming: 2 bases; junction bases outside the gene matches: 3. CDR3 size: 13 residues. This chain's CDR3 is CSVATGAGNTIYF. As DNA, the CDR3 is TGCAGCGTCGCGACAGGGGCTGGAAACACCATATATTTT.

In its sample, this clonotype was seen a few times. The rearrangement links TRBV12-5 to TRBJ2-3, with TRBD2 matching over 8 bases. Germline CDR1 LGHNT, CDR2 FRNRAP. The CDR3 totals 17 residues. J gave up 5 bases and V 1 base, and 11 bases lay outside the gene matches. The CDR3 loop is CASGLGLWRGDKDTQYF. The CDR3, as DNA: TGTGCTAGTGGTTTGGGTCTCTGGCGGGGGGATAAAGATACGCAGTATTTT.

The chain employs TRBV5-1 and TRBJ2-5; D remains unclear. The CDR3 sequence is 13 residues long. V was shortened by 4 bases and J by 6 bases, with 13 bases between the two germline ends. The germline gives CDR1 SGHRS, CDR2 YFSETQ. This CDR3 is CASSVQRGQTQYF. The CDR3, as DNA: TGCGCCAGCAGCGTTCAGCGAGGTCAGACCCAGTACTTC. Complete variable domain (other parts from reference TRBV5-1 and TRBJ2-5): KAGVTQTPRYLIKTRGQQVTLSCSPISGHRSVSWYQQTPGQGLQFLFEYFSETQRNKGNFPGRFSGRQFSNSRSEMNVSTLELGDSALYLCASSVQRGQTQYFGPGTRLLVL.

About this clonotype itself: Sequence at one end of the junction differs from germline and may be a read error. This chain joins TRBV12-3 or TRBV12-4 and TRBJ2-1, with 12 bases identical to TRBD2. This CDR3 contains 14 residues. This chain's CDR3 is CASSPRTSGVIKDF. Written as DNA, the CDR3 is TGTGCCAGCAGTCCCCGGACTAGCGGGGTCATTAAGGACTTC.

This clonotype was seen a handful of times. The CDR3 coding sequence is TGTGCCCCCTGGCCCCCAGGGATATATGAGAACACTGAAGCTTTCTTT. This translates into CAPWPPGIYENTEAFF. The chain combines TRBV7-9 with TRBJ1-1, with D tentatively TRBD1 (5 bases). Trimming left V 11 bases short and J 1 base short, with 23 bases between. Germline-derived CDR1 and CDR2 are SEHNR and FQNEAQ (reference sequence). The CDR3 runs 16 residues.

This chain uses TRBV5-1 with TRBJ2-5; D tentatively fits TRBD1 or TRBD2 (5 bases each). The V end was cut by 6 bases, the J end by 5 bases, with 17 bases between. In germline, CDR1 is SGHRS, CDR2 YFSETQ. CDR3 length equals 14 residues. The CDR3 DNA follows: TGCGCCAGCAACCCTGGGGGAGAAATGGAGACCCAGTACTTC. This encodes CASNPGGEMETQYF.

This clonotype turned up a few times. This chain joins TRBV12-3 or TRBV12-4 and TRBJ2-3, with D uncertain. The CDR3 runs 14 residues. The V end lost 5 bases, the J end lost 4 bases, and 13 bases lay between the germline ends. This CDR3 is CASSPLLRPDTQYF. The CDR3 DNA follows: TGTGCCAGCAGTCCCCTATTGCGTCCAGATACGCAGTATTTT.

The CDR3 DNA reads TGTGCCAGCTCGACTAGATCTGAAGCTTTCTTT. This translates into CASSTRSEAFF. This sequence joins TRBV18 and TRBJ1-1; D call uncertain. Trimming took off 6 bases at V and 6 bases at J, with 8 bases between the two ends. Germline loops: CDR1 KGHSH, CDR2 LQKENI. This CDR3 is built from 11 residues.